A selection of T cell receptor beta chains follows, all from one sample in a study of blood T cell repertoires in COVID-19. Data came from immunoSEQ multiplex PCR; TCRdb stores just in-frame clones and leaves some out. The top ten hold 4% to 6% of the sample, which has 200,000 to 250,000 clones, approximately 80% seen once. The specimen was peripheral blood. These receptors were collected from a woman older than 75 with active or convalescent COVID-19. The CDR3 runs from the conserved cysteine through the conserved F or W. Each record gives: D gene, clone size, J gene, V gene, CDR3 DNA, CDR3 protein. A D gene is named only where the DNA matches it firmly. Size tells how often a clone was seen (once, few, many) or the class of an expanded clone, and some rows leave it out.

d_gene: -
abundance: -
j_gene: TRBJ1-1
v_gene: TRBV6-5
CDR3nt: TGTGCCAGCAGTTACGACAGGCACGCGAACACTGAAGCTTTCTTT
CDR3aa: CASSYDRHANTEAFF

d_gene: -
abundance: -
j_gene: TRBJ1-5
v_gene: TRBV5-1
CDR3nt: TGCGCCAGCAGCTTGGACGGTCGACATAGCAATCAGCCCCAGCATTTT
CDR3aa: CASSLDGRHSNQPQHF

d_gene: -
abundance: -
j_gene: TRBJ1-5
v_gene: TRBV9
CDR3nt: TGTGCCACCCGACATCCTCCTTTTCAGGGTTGTCAGCCCCAGCATTTT
CDR3aa: CATRHPPFQGCQPQHF

d_gene: TRBD1
abundance: -
j_gene: TRBJ1-6
v_gene: TRBV19
CDR3nt: TGTGCCAGTAGTATCGGACAGGCCACGACACCCCTCCACTTT
CDR3aa: CASSIGQATTPLHF

d_gene: TRBD2
abundance: few
j_gene: TRBJ2-7
v_gene: TRBV5-1
CDR3nt: TGCGCCAGCAGCTTGGAGTTTAGGGCTAGCGGGACGGACGAGCAGTACTTC
CDR3aa: CASSLEFRASGTDEQYF

d_gene: -
abundance: once
j_gene: TRBJ1-1
v_gene: TRBV6-1
CDR3nt: TGTGCCAGCAGTGAAATCGGGAACCCGAACACTGAAGCTTTCTTT
CDR3aa: CASSEIGNPNTEAFF

d_gene: TRBD1
abundance: few
j_gene: TRBJ2-7
v_gene: TRBV27
CDR3nt: TGTGCCAGCAGATTGACAGGGGTATCCTACGAGCAGTACTTC
CDR3aa: CASRLTGVSYEQYF

d_gene: -
abundance: -
j_gene: TRBJ1-2
v_gene: TRBV28
CDR3nt: TGTGCCAGCAGTTTATCAGACAGAAACTATGGCTACACCTTC
CDR3aa: CASSLSDRNYGYTF

d_gene: TRBD1
abundance: -
j_gene: TRBJ2-5
v_gene: TRBV30
CDR3nt: TGTGCCTGGAGTGCCCCTTGGGGTGGACAGGGTAAAGGGAAGACCCAGTACTTC
CDR3aa: CAWSAPWGGQGKGKTQYF

d_gene: TRBD1
abundance: -
j_gene: TRBJ1-5
v_gene: TRBV12-3/TRBV12-4
CDR3nt: TGTGCCAGCAGTGACAGGGGGCAGCCCCAGCATTTT
CDR3aa: CASSDRGQPQHF

d_gene: -
abundance: -
j_gene: TRBJ1-5
v_gene: TRBV30
CDR3nt: TGTGCCTGGGACGCTCAGGCGTTAGGCAATCAGCCCCAGCATTTT
CDR3aa: CAWDAQALGNQPQHF

d_gene: TRBD1
abundance: -
j_gene: TRBJ2-1
v_gene: TRBV29-1
CDR3nt: TGCAGCGTTGAACAAACCGGGACAGGGAGGTACAATGAGCAGTTCTTC
CDR3aa: CSVEQTGTGRYNEQFF

d_gene: -
abundance: -
j_gene: TRBJ2-3
v_gene: TRBV14
CDR3nt: TGTGCCAGCAGCCAAGTTTCCGGGATACCCAGCACAGATACGCAGTATTTT
CDR3aa: CASSQVSGIPSTDTQYF

d_gene: -
abundance: once
j_gene: TRBJ1-5
v_gene: TRBV5-1
CDR3nt: TGCGCCAGCACCTTTTTCGGGGGAGGTCAGCCCCAGCATTTT
CDR3aa: CASTFFGGGQPQHF

d_gene: TRBD2
abundance: -
j_gene: TRBJ2-7
v_gene: TRBV28
CDR3nt: TGTGCCAGCAGTCTATCGACTAGCGGGTTCTCCTACGAGCAGTACTTC
CDR3aa: CASSLSTSGFSYEQYF

d_gene: -
abundance: few
j_gene: TRBJ1-2
v_gene: TRBV19
CDR3nt: TGTGCCAGTACCCCTAATGCGCTCGGCTATGGCTACACCTTC
CDR3aa: CASTPNALGYGYTF

d_gene: -
abundance: -
j_gene: TRBJ1-2
v_gene: TRBV28
CDR3nt: TGTGCCAGCAGTTCCGGAGCTAACTATGGCTACACCTTC
CDR3aa: CASSSGANYGYTF

d_gene: -
abundance: -
j_gene: TRBJ2-7
v_gene: TRBV29-1
CDR3nt: TGCAGCGTTGATTCAGGGAGGTACGAGCAGTACTTC
CDR3aa: CSVDSGRYEQYF

d_gene: -
abundance: -
j_gene: TRBJ2-1
v_gene: TRBV12-3/TRBV12-4
CDR3nt: TGTGCCAGCAGTTTTAGTCTCAATGAGCAGTTCTTC
CDR3aa: CASSFSLNEQFF

d_gene: TRBD1
abundance: -
j_gene: TRBJ2-7
v_gene: TRBV7-2
CDR3nt: TGTGCCAGCAGCTTAGGGGGGACAGGGAAGACCTACGAGCAGTACTTC
CDR3aa: CASSLGGTGKTYEQYF

d_gene: -
abundance: -
j_gene: TRBJ1-2
v_gene: TRBV28
CDR3nt: TGTGCCAGCACCTCCATCGCCCGGGGAGGCTACACCTTC
CDR3aa: CASTSIARGGYTF

d_gene: -
abundance: -
j_gene: TRBJ2-1
v_gene: TRBV6-1
CDR3nt: TGTGCCAGCAGTGACCCCTGGGGCAGGGCATACAATGAGCAGTTCTTC
CDR3aa: CASSDPWGRAYNEQFF

d_gene: TRBD1
abundance: -
j_gene: TRBJ2-3
v_gene: TRBV18
CDR3nt: TGTGCCAGCTCATATCTTACCGGGACAGCTAGCACAGATACGCAGTATTTT
CDR3aa: CASSYLTGTASTDTQYF

d_gene: TRBD2
abundance: -
j_gene: TRBJ2-2
v_gene: TRBV7-2
CDR3nt: TGTGCCAGCAGCCCGGGGACTAGCGGGGGGGTAACCGGGGAGCTGTTTTTT
CDR3aa: CASSPGTSGGVTGELFF

d_gene: TRBD1
abundance: -
j_gene: TRBJ2-4
v_gene: TRBV28
CDR3nt: TGTGCCAGCAGCCGGACAGGTGGAACTAAAAACATTCAGTACTTC
CDR3aa: CASSRTGGTKNIQYF

d_gene: TRBD1
abundance: -
j_gene: TRBJ2-1
v_gene: TRBV24-1
CDR3nt: TGTGCCACCAGTGATTCAGGGGGTGCCTCCTACAATGAGCAGTTCTTC
CDR3aa: CATSDSGGASYNEQFF

d_gene: TRBD1
abundance: -
j_gene: TRBJ2-2
v_gene: TRBV18
CDR3nt: TGTGCCAGCTCACCAAAGGGACAGGGGACCGGGGAGCTGTTTTTT
CDR3aa: CASSPKGQGTGELFF

d_gene: TRBD1
abundance: -
j_gene: TRBJ2-1
v_gene: TRBV19
CDR3nt: TGTGCCAGTAGTACCAGGACAGGACTTAACTCCTACAATGAGCAGTTCTTC
CDR3aa: CASSTRTGLNSYNEQFF

d_gene: TRBD2
abundance: -
j_gene: TRBJ2-1
v_gene: TRBV18
CDR3nt: TGTGCCAGCTCACCAAGCAGTCGGGGACTAGCGGGTACAGCTTGGCAGTTCTTC
CDR3aa: CASSPSSRGLAGTAWQFF

d_gene: TRBD1
abundance: -
j_gene: TRBJ1-5
v_gene: TRBV30
CDR3nt: TGTGCCTGGAGTGCCGGACAGGTGAGTCAGCCCCAGCATTTT
CDR3aa: CAWSAGQVSQPQHF

d_gene: TRBD2
abundance: -
j_gene: TRBJ2-1
v_gene: TRBV11-2
CDR3nt: TGTGCCAGCAGCACTGGAGGGACTAGCGGGCCGCAGTTCTTC
CDR3aa: CASSTGGTSGPQFF

d_gene: -
abundance: few
j_gene: TRBJ2-7
v_gene: TRBV4-1
CDR3nt: TGCGCCAGCAGCCAATCTGCCAGGGCCTACGAGCAGTACTTC
CDR3aa: CASSQSARAYEQYF

d_gene: -
abundance: -
j_gene: TRBJ2-1
v_gene: TRBV7-2
CDR3nt: TGTGCCAGCAGCTTAGAACGGTTCAATGAGCAGTTCTTC
CDR3aa: CASSLERFNEQFF

d_gene: -
abundance: few
j_gene: TRBJ1-2
v_gene: TRBV19
CDR3nt: TGTGCCAGTAGGGACCAGGGGTCTACTAACTATGGCTACACCTTC
CDR3aa: CASRDQGSTNYGYTF

d_gene: -
abundance: few
j_gene: TRBJ1-6
v_gene: TRBV11-1
CDR3nt: TGTGCCAGCAGCTTCTACAGGGATAATTCACCCCTCCACTTT
CDR3aa: CASSFYRDNSPLHF

d_gene: TRBD1
abundance: -
j_gene: TRBJ1-4
v_gene: TRBV6-5
CDR3nt: TGTGCCAGCAGTCACAGGGGGACTAATGAAAAACTGTTTTTT
CDR3aa: CASSHRGTNEKLFF

d_gene: TRBD2
abundance: once
j_gene: TRBJ2-4
v_gene: TRBV9
CDR3nt: TGTGCCAGCAGCCTGGGACTAGCGGCAGCCAAAAACATTCAGTACTTC
CDR3aa: CASSLGLAAAKNIQYF

d_gene: -
abundance: -
j_gene: TRBJ2-7
v_gene: TRBV7-8
CDR3nt: TGTGCCAGCAGCTTTGGACAGTCCTACGAGCAGTACTTC
CDR3aa: CASSFGQSYEQYF

d_gene: -
abundance: once
j_gene: TRBJ1-4
v_gene: TRBV3-1/TRBV3-2
CDR3nt: TGTGCCAGCAGCCAGCAGGGATCCCTTAATGAAAAACTGTTTTTT
CDR3aa: CASSQQGSLNEKLFF

d_gene: -
abundance: -
j_gene: TRBJ1-3
v_gene: TRBV24-1
CDR3nt: TGTGCCACCAGTGCCGGGCGGGGTGGCACCATATATTTT
CDR3aa: CATSAGRGGTIYF

d_gene: TRBD1
abundance: -
j_gene: TRBJ2-7
v_gene: TRBV28
CDR3nt: TGTGCCAGCAGTTTACTCTATGCAGGGGGCGCGGGGGAGCAGTACTTC
CDR3aa: CASSLLYAGGAGEQYF

d_gene: -
abundance: -
j_gene: TRBJ2-5
v_gene: TRBV7-8
CDR3nt: TGTGCCAGCAGCTTGGCCAGGGTTCGAGAGACCCAGTACTTC
CDR3aa: CASSLARVRETQYF

d_gene: TRBD2
abundance: -
j_gene: TRBJ2-1
v_gene: TRBV28
CDR3nt: TGTGCCAGCAGTTCAGGAAGCGGGGGGGCCGATGAGCAGTTCTTC
CDR3aa: CASSSGSGGADEQFF

d_gene: -
abundance: -
j_gene: TRBJ1-6
v_gene: TRBV5-6
CDR3nt: TGTGCCAGCAGCCTGAGACAGTTGAATTCACCCCTCCACTTT
CDR3aa: CASSLRQLNSPLHF

d_gene: -
abundance: -
j_gene: TRBJ1-2
v_gene: TRBV20-1
CDR3nt: TGCAGTGCTAGTGACTTAAATCATGGCTACACCTTC
CDR3aa: CSASDLNHGYTF

d_gene: -
abundance: -
j_gene: TRBJ1-5
v_gene: TRBV19
CDR3nt: TGTGCCAGTAGTCGGGGTCCTAGCAATCAGCCCCAGCATTTT
CDR3aa: CASSRGPSNQPQHF

d_gene: TRBD2
abundance: -
j_gene: TRBJ2-3
v_gene: TRBV10-2
CDR3nt: TGCGCCAGCAGTCCCGTACCGACGACTAGCGGGGGGTCAGATACGCAGTATTTT
CDR3aa: CASSPVPTTSGGSDTQYF

d_gene: TRBD2
abundance: -
j_gene: TRBJ2-1
v_gene: TRBV2
CDR3nt: TGTGCCAGCAGTGATAGTCGTCGCGGGAGGGTCTCCTACAATGAGCAGTTCTTC
CDR3aa: CASSDSRRGRVSYNEQFF

d_gene: TRBD2
abundance: -
j_gene: TRBJ2-7
v_gene: TRBV20-1
CDR3nt: TGCAGTGCAAGGGGAGGGTACGAGCAGTACTTC
CDR3aa: CSARGGYEQYF

d_gene: -
abundance: -
j_gene: TRBJ1-2
v_gene: TRBV2
CDR3nt: TGTGCCAGCAGTGCCCCGACAGCAGACTATGGCTACACCTTC
CDR3aa: CASSAPTADYGYTF

d_gene: TRBD1
abundance: -
j_gene: TRBJ1-4
v_gene: TRBV5-7
CDR3nt: TGTGCCAGCAGCTCCAGTCTGAGGGACAGGGGTCGCCTGGATGAAAAACTGTTTTTT
CDR3aa: CASSSSLRDRGRLDEKLFF

d_gene: -
abundance: -
j_gene: TRBJ2-3
v_gene: TRBV10-3
CDR3nt: TGTGCCATCAGTGAGTCGGTAGGGGATTCAGATACGCAGTATTTT
CDR3aa: CAISESVGDSDTQYF

d_gene: TRBD1
abundance: -
j_gene: TRBJ2-7
v_gene: TRBV18
CDR3nt: TGTGCCAGCTCACCCCCGGGACAGGGGGCCTACGAGCAGTACTTC
CDR3aa: CASSPPGQGAYEQYF